This is a list of T cell receptor beta chains from one sample in a study of T cells in Graves' hyperthyroidism and ophthalmopathy. TCRdb processed the multiplex PCR reads anew with MiXCR; each CDR3 protein has one entry. This table has around 350,000 distinct CDR3 sequences, approximately 16% appearing once. The sample taken for sequencing was blood. The receptors were gathered from a woman in her sixties or seventies with Graves' ophthalmopathy. Both conserved end residues are part of each CDR3. The D gene is left open where the match is weak. Clone size is shown for a subset of rows, as once, few, many or a class of expanded clone.

d_gene: -; abundance: many; v_gene: TRBV30; j_gene: TRBJ1-5; CDR3aa: CAWSKGRDNQPQHF; CDR3nt: TGTGCCTGGAGTAAGGGGAGGGACAATCAGCCCCAGCATTTT
d_gene: TRBD2; abundance: -; v_gene: TRBV2; j_gene: TRBJ2-7; CDR3aa: CASSETLAGAGEQYF; CDR3nt: TGTGCCAGCAGTGAAACTCTAGCGGGAGCGGGCGAGCAGTACTTC
d_gene: -; abundance: -; v_gene: TRBV5-1; j_gene: TRBJ1-1; CDR3aa: CASSPDIGNTEAFF; CDR3nt: TGCGCCAGCAGCCCGGACATTGGGAACACTGAAGCTTTCTTT
d_gene: -; abundance: many; v_gene: TRBV30; j_gene: TRBJ1-2; CDR3aa: CAWSAPIRGYTF; CDR3nt: TGTGCCTGGAGTGCGCCTATTCGGGGCTACACCTTC
d_gene: TRBD1; abundance: many; v_gene: TRBV11-2; j_gene: TRBJ2-1; CDR3aa: CASSSGDPRGRYNEQFF; CDR3nt: TGTGCCAGCAGCTCCGGGGACCCCAGGGGGCGGTACAATGAGCAGTTCTTC
d_gene: TRBD2; abundance: few; v_gene: TRBV15; j_gene: TRBJ2-5; CDR3aa: CATSRGALAVQETQYF; CDR3nt: TGTGCCACCAGCAGAGGGGCGCTAGCGGTCCAAGAGACCCAGTACTTC
d_gene: TRBD2; abundance: few; v_gene: TRBV20-1; j_gene: TRBJ2-1; CDR3aa: CSATLPSGLATYNEQFF; CDR3nt: TGCAGTGCTACCCTACCGTCGGGACTAGCAACCTACAATGAGCAGTTCTTC
d_gene: -; abundance: many; v_gene: TRBV11-2; j_gene: TRBJ2-7; CDR3aa: CASSSQAYEQYF; CDR3nt: TGTGCCAGCAGCTCTCAGGCATACGAGCAGTACTTC
d_gene: TRBD1; abundance: many; v_gene: TRBV27; j_gene: TRBJ1-4; CDR3aa: CASSAWTGSGATNEKLFF; CDR3nt: TGTGCCAGCAGTGCCTGGACAGGGAGTGGGGCAACTAATGAAAAACTGTTTTTT
d_gene: TRBD2; abundance: -; v_gene: TRBV20-1; j_gene: TRBJ2-1; CDR3aa: CSARGVLAGVDNEQFF; CDR3nt: TGCAGTGCTAGAGGGGTCCTAGCGGGAGTGGACAATGAGCAGTTCTTC
d_gene: -; abundance: -; v_gene: TRBV10-3; j_gene: TRBJ2-1; CDR3aa: CAISVEGAEQFF; CDR3nt: TGTGCCATCAGTGTTGAGGGCGCTGAGCAGTTCTTC
d_gene: -; abundance: -; v_gene: TRBV7-6; j_gene: TRBJ1-5; CDR3aa: CASGPLGNQPQHF; CDR3nt: TGTGCCAGCGGGCCGCTGGGCAATCAGCCCCAGCATTTT
d_gene: -; abundance: few; v_gene: TRBV5-1; j_gene: TRBJ2-6; CDR3aa: CASSPQDSGANVLTF; CDR3nt: TGCGCCAGCAGCCCTCAGGATTCTGGGGCCAACGTCCTGACTTTC
d_gene: TRBD2; abundance: many; v_gene: TRBV28; j_gene: TRBJ2-1; CDR3aa: CASIPSGTIYNEQFF; CDR3nt: TGTGCCAGCATCCCCTCCGGGACTATTTACAATGAGCAGTTCTTC
d_gene: TRBD1; abundance: -; v_gene: TRBV19; j_gene: TRBJ2-6; CDR3aa: CASSSSGTASLSGANVLTF; CDR3nt: TGTGCCAGTAGTAGTTCCGGGACAGCCTCTTTGTCTGGGGCCAACGTCCTGACTTTC
d_gene: TRBD2; abundance: many; v_gene: TRBV20-1; j_gene: TRBJ2-1; CDR3aa: CSARDWGRAPNNEQFF; CDR3nt: TGCAGTGCTAGAGATTGGGGGAGGGCGCCCAACAATGAGCAGTTCTTC
d_gene: -; abundance: many; v_gene: TRBV11-2; j_gene: TRBJ2-1; CDR3aa: CASSLYGSLYNEQFF; CDR3nt: TGTGCCAGCAGCTTATACGGGAGCTTATACAATGAGCAGTTCTTC